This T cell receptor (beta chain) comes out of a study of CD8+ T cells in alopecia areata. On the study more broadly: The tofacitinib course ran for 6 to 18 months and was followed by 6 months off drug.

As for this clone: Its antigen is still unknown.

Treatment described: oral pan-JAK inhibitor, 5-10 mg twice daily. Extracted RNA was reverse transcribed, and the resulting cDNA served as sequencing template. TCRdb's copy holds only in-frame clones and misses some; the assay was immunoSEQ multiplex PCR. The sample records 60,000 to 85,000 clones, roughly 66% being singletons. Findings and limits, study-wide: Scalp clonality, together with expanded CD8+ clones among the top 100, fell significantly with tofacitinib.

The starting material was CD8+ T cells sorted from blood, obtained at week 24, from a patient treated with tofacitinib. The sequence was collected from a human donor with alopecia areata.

The CDR3 loop is CASSPGSGANVLTF. CDR3 DNA: TGTGCCAGCAGTCCCGGCTCTGGGGCCAACGTCCTGACTTTC. The chain uses TRBV25-1 and TRBJ2-6; unclear D gene. Germline lookup yields CDR1 MGHDK and CDR2 SYGVNS. The CDR3 has 14 residues. Deletions cut 5 bases from V and 0 bases from J, with 5 bases between.